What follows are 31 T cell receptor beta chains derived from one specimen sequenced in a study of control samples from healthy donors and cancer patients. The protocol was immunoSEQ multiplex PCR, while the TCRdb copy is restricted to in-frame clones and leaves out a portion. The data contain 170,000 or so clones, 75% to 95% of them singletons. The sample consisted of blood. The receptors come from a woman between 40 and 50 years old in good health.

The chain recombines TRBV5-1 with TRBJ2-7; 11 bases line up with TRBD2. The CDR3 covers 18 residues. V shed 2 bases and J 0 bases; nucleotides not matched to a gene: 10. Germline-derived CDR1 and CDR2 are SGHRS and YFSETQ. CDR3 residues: CASSFGLAGGRSSYEQYF. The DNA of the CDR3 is TGCGCCAGCAGCTTCGGGCTAGCGGGGGGCCGGAGCTCCTACGAGCAGTACTTC.

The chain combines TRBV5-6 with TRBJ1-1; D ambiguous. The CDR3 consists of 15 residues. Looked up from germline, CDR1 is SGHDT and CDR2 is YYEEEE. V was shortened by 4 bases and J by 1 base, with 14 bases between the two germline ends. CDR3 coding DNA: TGTGCCAGCAGCGCAGGACGGATATGGAACACTGAAGCTTTCTTT. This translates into CASSAGRIWNTEAFF.

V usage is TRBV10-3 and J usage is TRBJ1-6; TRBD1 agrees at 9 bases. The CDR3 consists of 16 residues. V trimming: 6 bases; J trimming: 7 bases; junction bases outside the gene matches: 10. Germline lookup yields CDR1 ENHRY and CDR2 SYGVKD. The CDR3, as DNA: TGTGCCATCAGGGATATTCAACAGGGGGCAAATTCACCCCTCCACTTT. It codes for CAIRDIQQGANSPLHF.

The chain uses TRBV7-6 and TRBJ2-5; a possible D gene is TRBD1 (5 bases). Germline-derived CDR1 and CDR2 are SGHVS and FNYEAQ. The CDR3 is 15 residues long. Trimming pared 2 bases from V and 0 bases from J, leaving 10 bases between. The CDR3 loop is CASSLIFRDQETQYF. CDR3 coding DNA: TGTGCCAGCAGCTTAATTTTCAGGGACCAAGAGACCCAGTACTTC.

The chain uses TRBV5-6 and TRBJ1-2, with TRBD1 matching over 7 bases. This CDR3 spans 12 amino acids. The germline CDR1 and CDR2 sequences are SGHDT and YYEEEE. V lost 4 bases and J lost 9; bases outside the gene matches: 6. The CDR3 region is CASSRDSPRYTF. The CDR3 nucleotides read TGTGCCAGCAGCCGGGACAGTCCGCGCTACACCTTC.

The CDR3 region is CALTGQGNTGELFF. DNA of the CDR3: TGCGCCTTAACAGGACAGGGGAACACCGGGGAGCTGTTTTTT. The chain is built from TRBV5-1 and TRBJ2-2, with 8 bases fitting TRBD1. With V trimmed by 10 bases and J by 1 base, 6 bases remained unmatched. Germline CDR1 is SGHRS and CDR2 is YFSETQ. This CDR3 contains 14 residues.

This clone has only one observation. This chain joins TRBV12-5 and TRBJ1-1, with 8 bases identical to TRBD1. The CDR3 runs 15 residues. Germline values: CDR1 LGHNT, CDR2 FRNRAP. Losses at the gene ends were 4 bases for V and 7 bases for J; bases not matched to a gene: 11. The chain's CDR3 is CASGSTPTGVSEAFF. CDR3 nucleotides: TGTGCTAGTGGTTCGACGCCGACAGGGGTCAGTGAAGCTTTCTTT. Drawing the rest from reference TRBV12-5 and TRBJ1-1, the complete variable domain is DARVTQTPRHKVTEMGQEVTMRCQPILGHNTVFWYRQTMMQGLELLAYFRNRAPLDDSGMPKDRFSAEMPDATLATLKIQPSEPRDSAVYFCASGSTPTGVSEAFFGQGTRLTVV.

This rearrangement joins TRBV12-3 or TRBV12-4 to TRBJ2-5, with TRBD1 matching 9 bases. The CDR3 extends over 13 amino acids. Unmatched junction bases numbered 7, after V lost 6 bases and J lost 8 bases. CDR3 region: CASRPSTGGTQYF. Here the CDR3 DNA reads TGTGCCAGCAGACCTTCGACAGGGGGAACCCAGTACTTC.

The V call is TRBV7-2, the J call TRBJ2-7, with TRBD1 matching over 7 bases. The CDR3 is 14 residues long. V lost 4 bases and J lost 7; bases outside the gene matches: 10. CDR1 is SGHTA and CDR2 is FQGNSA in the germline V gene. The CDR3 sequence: CASSYPGTAREQYF. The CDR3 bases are TGTGCCAGCAGCTACCCCGGGACAGCCAGAGAGCAGTACTTC. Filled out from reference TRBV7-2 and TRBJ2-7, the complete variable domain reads GAGVSQSPSNKVTEKGKDVELRCDPISGHTALYWYRQSLGQGLEFLIYFQGNSAPDKSGLPSDRFSAERTGGSVSTLTIQRTQQEDSAVYLCASSYPGTAREQYFGPGTRLTVT.

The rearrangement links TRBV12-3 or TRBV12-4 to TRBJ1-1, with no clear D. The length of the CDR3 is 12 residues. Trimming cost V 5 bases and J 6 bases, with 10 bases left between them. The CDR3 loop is CASSTLWAEAFF. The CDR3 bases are TGTGCCAGCAGTACACTGTGGGCTGAAGCTTTCTTT.

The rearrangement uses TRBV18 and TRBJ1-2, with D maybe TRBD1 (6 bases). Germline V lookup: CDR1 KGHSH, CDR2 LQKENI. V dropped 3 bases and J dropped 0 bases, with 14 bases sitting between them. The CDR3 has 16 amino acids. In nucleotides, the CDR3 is TGTGCCAGCTCACCCCGACAGGCCGAAACTAACTATGGCTACACCTTC. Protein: CASSPRQAETNYGYTF.

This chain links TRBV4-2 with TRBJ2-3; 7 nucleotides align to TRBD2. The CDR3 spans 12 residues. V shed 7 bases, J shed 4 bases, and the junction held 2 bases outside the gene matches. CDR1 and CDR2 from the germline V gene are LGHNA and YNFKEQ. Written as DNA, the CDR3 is TGTGCCAGCACGGGAGGATCAGATACGCAGTATTTT. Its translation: CASTGGSDTQYF.

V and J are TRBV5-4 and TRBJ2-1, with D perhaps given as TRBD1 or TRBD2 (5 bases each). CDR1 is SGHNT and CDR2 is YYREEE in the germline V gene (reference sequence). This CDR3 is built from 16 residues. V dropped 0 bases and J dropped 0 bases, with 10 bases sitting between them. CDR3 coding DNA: TGTGCCAGCAGCTTGGGGCAGGGAGTCTCCTACAATGAGCAGTTCTTC. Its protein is CASSLGQGVSYNEQFF.

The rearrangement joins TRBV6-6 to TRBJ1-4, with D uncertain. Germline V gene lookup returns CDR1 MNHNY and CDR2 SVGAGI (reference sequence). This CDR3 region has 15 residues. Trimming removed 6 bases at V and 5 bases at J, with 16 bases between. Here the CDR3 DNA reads TGTGCCAGCAGAGCAGAAGGAGGTTCCAATGAAAAACTGTTTTTT. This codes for CASRAEGGSNEKLFF.

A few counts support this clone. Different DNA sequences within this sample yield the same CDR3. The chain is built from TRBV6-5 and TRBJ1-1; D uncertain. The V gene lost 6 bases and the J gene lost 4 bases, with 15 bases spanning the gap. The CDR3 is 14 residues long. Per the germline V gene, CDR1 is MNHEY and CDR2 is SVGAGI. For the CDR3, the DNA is TGTGCCAGCAGCCTCTGGGAAGTAGGCACTGAAGCTTTCTTT. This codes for CASSLWEVGTEAFF.

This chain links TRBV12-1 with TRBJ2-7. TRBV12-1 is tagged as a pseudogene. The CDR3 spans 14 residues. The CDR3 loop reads CASSSPPYTYEQYF. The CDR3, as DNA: TGTGCCAGCAGCTCGCCGCCTTATACCTACGAGCAGTACTTC.

The CDR3 loop is CASSPLAGNSAEAFF. Written as DNA, the CDR3 is TGCGCCAGCAGCCCCTTGGCGGGGAATAGCGCTGAAGCTTTCTTT. V usage is TRBV5-1 and J usage is TRBJ1-1; D is uncertain. Germline values: CDR1 SGHRS, CDR2 YFSETQ. The CDR3 loop spans 15 amino acids. V was cut by 4 bases and J by 6 bases, with 19 bases left in between.

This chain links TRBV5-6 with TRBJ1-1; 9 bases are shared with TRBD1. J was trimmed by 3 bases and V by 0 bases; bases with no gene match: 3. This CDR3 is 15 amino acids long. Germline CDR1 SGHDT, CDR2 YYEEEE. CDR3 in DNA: TGTGCCAGCAGCTTGGCCGACAGGGGGTACACTGAAGCTTTCTTT. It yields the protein CASSLADRGYTEAFF.

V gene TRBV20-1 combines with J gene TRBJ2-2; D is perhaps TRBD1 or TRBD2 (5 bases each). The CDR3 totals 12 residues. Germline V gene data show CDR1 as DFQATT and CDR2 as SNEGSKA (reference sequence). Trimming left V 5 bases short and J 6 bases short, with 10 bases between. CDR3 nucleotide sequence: TGCAGTGCTCGTGAGGGGTCCGGGGAGCTGTTTTTT. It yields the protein CSAREGSGELFF.

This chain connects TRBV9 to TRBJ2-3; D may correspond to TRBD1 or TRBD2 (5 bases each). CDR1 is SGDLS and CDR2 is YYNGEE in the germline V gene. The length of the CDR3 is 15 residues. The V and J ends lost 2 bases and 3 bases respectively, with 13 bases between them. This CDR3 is CASSVAGRATDTQYF. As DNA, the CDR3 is TGTGCCAGCAGCGTCGCGGGCAGGGCAACAGATACGCAGTATTTT.

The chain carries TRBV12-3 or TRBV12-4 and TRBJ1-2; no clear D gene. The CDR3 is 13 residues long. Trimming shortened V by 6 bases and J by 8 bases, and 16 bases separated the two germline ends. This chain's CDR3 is CASSLKTDLGYTF. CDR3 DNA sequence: TGTGCCAGCAGCCTTAAAACAGATCTGGGCTACACCTTC.

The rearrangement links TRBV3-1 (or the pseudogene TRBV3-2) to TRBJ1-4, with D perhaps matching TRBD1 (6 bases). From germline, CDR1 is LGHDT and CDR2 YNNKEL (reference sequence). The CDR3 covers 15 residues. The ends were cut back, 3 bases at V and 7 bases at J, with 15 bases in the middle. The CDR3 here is CASSHPILGGEKLFF. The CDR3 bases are TGTGCCAGCAGCCATCCCATTCTAGGGGGTGAAAAACTGTTTTTT.

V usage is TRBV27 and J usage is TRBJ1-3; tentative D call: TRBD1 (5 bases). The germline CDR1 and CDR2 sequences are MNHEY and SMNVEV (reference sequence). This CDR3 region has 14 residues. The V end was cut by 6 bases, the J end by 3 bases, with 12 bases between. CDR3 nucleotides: TGTGCCAGCAGCCGCGGGGGTGTTGGAAACACCATATATTTT. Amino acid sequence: CASSRGGVGNTIYF.

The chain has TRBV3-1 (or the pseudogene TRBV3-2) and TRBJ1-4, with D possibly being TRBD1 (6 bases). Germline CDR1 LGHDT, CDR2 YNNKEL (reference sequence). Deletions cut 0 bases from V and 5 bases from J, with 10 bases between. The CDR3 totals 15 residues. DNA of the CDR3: TGTGCCAGCAGCCAAGAGGACAGAAGGAATGAAAAACTGTTTTTT. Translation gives CASSQEDRRNEKLFF.

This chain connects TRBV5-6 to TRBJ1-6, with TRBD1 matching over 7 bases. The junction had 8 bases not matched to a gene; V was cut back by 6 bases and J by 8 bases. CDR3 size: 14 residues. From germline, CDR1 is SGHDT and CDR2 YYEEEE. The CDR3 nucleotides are TGTGCCAGCACCATACAGGGGTCCCATTCACCCCTCCACTTT. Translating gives CASTIQGSHSPLHF.

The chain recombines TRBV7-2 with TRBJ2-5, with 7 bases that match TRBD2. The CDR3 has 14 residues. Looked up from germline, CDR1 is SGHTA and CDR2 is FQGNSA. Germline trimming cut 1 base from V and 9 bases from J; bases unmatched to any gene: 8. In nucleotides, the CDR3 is TGTGCCAGCAGCTTAGATTTAAGCGGGGCGGCCCAGTACTTC. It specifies CASSLDLSGAAQYF.

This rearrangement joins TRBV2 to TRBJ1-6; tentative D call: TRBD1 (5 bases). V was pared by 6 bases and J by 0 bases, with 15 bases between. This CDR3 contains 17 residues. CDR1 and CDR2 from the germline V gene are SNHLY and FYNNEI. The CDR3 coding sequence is TGTGCCAGCAGGGTGGGGACGGCGAACTCCTATAATTCACCCCTCCACTTT. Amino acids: CASRVGTANSYNSPLHF. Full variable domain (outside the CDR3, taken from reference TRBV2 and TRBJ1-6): EPEVTQTPSHQVTQMGQEVILRCVPISNHLYFYWYRQILGQKVEFLVSFYNNEISEKSEIFDDQFSVERPDGSNFTLKIRSTKLEDSAMYFCASRVGTANSYNSPLHFGNGTRLTVT.

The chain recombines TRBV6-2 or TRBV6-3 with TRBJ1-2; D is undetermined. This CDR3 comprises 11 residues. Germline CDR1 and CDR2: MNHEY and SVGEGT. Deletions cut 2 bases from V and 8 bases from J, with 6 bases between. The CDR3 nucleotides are TGTGCCAGCAGTTACGGGGTCGGCTACACCTTC. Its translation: CASSYGVGYTF.

The CDR3 DNA sequence: TGTGCCAGCAGCCTGACAGGGGGGTTGACTAGCAATGAGCAGTTCTTC. Its translation: CASSLTGGLTSNEQFF. J is TRBJ2-1 and V is TRBV7-2, with 9 bases matching TRBD1. The length of the CDR3 is 16 residues. V trimming: 5 bases; J trimming: 6 bases; junction bases outside the gene matches: 11. CDR1 is SGHTA and CDR2 is FQGNSA in the germline V gene.

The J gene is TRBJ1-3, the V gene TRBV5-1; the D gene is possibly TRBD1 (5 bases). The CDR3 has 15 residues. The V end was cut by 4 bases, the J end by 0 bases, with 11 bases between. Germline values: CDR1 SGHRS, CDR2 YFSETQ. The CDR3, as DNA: TGCGCCAGCAGCGGAGGGACGTTCTCTGGAAACACCATATATTTT. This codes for CASSGGTFSGNTIYF.

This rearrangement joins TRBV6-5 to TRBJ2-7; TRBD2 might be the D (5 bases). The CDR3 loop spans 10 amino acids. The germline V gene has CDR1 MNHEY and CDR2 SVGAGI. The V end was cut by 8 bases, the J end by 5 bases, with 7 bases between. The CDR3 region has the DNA TGTGCCAGCGGGAGAAACGAGCAGTACTTC. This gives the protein CASGRNEQYF.